Below, 29 T cell receptor beta chains from the same sample are listed, as sequenced in a study of CD8+CD57+ T cells in acquired aplastic anemia. CDR3 and TCR beta VDJ profiling relied on genomic DNA as the template. TCRdb re-analysed the reads in MiXCR, keeping a single row per CDR3 protein. The table includes 200,000 to 250,000 distinct CDR3 sequences, around three fifths detected once. Sequencing was done on patients that had shown CD8+CD57+ cell expansion by flow cytometry. The sequenced sample consisted of sorted CD4+, CD8+, or CD8+CD57+ T cells (not recorded which) from PBMCs. The receptors were gathered from a human donor with aplastic anemia.

J is TRBJ2-7 and V is TRBV10-3, with a weak D call TRBD2 (5 bases). The germline gives CDR1 ENHRY, CDR2 SYGVKD. The V end lost 3 bases, the J end lost 7 bases, and 10 bases lay between the germline ends. CDR3 length: 12 residues. CDR3 nucleotide sequence: TGTGCCATCAGTGACCGCACGGGGGAGCAGTACTTC. Its translation: CAISDRTGEQYF.

The gene calls are TRBV4-2 and TRBJ2-3; D is perhaps TRBD2 (5 bases). The CDR3 totals 13 residues. Germline loops: CDR1 LGHNA, CDR2 YNFKEQ. V lost 0 bases and J lost 5, with 6 bases in between. CDR3 region: CASSQDGLDTQYF. Here the CDR3 DNA reads TGTGCCAGCAGCCAAGACGGACTAGATACGCAGTATTTT.

The V gene is TRBV5-1, the J gene TRBJ2-3, with a weak D call TRBD1 (5 bases). CDR3 length equals 14 residues. V gave up 5 bases and J gave up 4 bases, with 14 bases separating them. The germline gives CDR1 SGHRS, CDR2 YFSETQ. The CDR3 sequence: CASRDRQGSDTQYF. As DNA, the CDR3 is TGCGCCAGCAGAGATCGGCAGGGTTCAGATACGCAGTATTTT.

On this clonotype itself: A read error is likely, as this CDR3 ends without the conserved phenylalanine or tryptophan. V gene TRBV7-3 combines with J gene TRBJ2-1; a possible D gene is TRBD2 (5 bases). The CDR3 covers 11 residues. V dropped 5 bases and J dropped 9 bases, with 8 bases sitting between them. Germline-derived CDR1 and CDR2 are SGHTA and FQGTGA. The CDR3 loop reads CASSALGEQFL. CDR3 DNA: TGTGCCAGCAGCGCACTAGGTGAGCAGTTCCTC.

The gene calls are TRBV5-1 and TRBJ2-6, with TRBD1 matching 7 bases. V lost 2 bases, J lost 0 bases, and 11 bases stayed unmatched. CDR3 length equals 19 residues. Germline V gene data show CDR1 as SGHRS and CDR2 as YFSETQ. CDR3 protein: CASSFQSGTAGSGANVLTF. In DNA, the CDR3 is TGCGCCAGCAGCTTTCAATCCGGGACAGCCGGCTCTGGGGCCAACGTCCTGACTTTC.

The chain recombines TRBV29-1 with TRBJ2-1, with D uncertain. The CDR3 totals 14 residues. CDR1 is SQVTM and CDR2 is ANQGSEA in the germline V gene. V shed 4 bases and J shed 10 bases, with 20 bases lying between them. The CDR3 here is CSVVVEMVFGEQFF. The CDR3, as DNA: TGCAGCGTTGTTGTCGAAATGGTGTTTGGCGAGCAGTTCTTC.

The chain joins TRBV2 to TRBJ1-5; weak D call: TRBD1 (5 bases). V was clipped by 6 bases and J by 5 bases, with 14 bases between them. CDR1 is SNHLY, CDR2 FYNNEI, per germline. The CDR3 covers 14 residues. The CDR3 loop reads CASRVSGGDQPQHF. CDR3 coding DNA: TGTGCCAGCAGAGTATCGGGGGGAGATCAGCCCCAGCATTTT.

The chain combines TRBV2 with TRBJ1-2; no clear D. Per germline, CDR1 SNHLY and CDR2 FYNNEI. The CDR3 consists of 13 residues. V lost 1 base to trimming and J lost 2 bases, with 5 bases between them. Here the CDR3 reads CASSEVDNYGYTF. The CDR3 DNA follows: TGTGCCAGCAGTGAAGTGGACAACTATGGCTACACCTTC.

This clonotype was seen repeatedly, ten times or more. This chain uses TRBV24-1 with TRBJ1-2; D might be TRBD1 (6 bases). Germline CDR1 reads KGHDR; CDR2 reads SFDVKD. V lost 7 bases to trimming and J lost 0 bases, with 11 bases between them. The CDR3 runs 14 residues. The CDR3 coding sequence is TGTGCCACCAGGGGGACACAGACTAACTATGGCTACACCTTC. Protein sequence: CATRGTQTNYGYTF.

The chain carries TRBV7-9 and TRBJ1-5; 7 positions agree with TRBD1. The V and J ends lost 1 base and 7 bases, in that order; junction bases with no gene match: 4. This CDR3 is built from 14 residues. Germline V gene data show CDR1 as SEHNR and CDR2 as FQNEAQ (reference sequence). CDR3 sequence reads: CASSLGSGGQPQHF. The DNA of the CDR3 is TGTGCCAGCAGCTTAGGGTCAGGGGGGCAGCCCCAGCATTTT.

The chain carries TRBV24-1 and TRBJ1-2; D remains unclear. Trimming shortened V by 6 bases and J by 0 bases, and 7 bases separated the two germline ends. The CDR3 consists of 13 residues. Germline V gene lookup returns CDR1 KGHDR and CDR2 SFDVKD. CDR3: CATSRDSNYGYTF. The CDR3 DNA reads TGTGCCACCAGTCGGGATTCTAACTATGGCTACACCTTC.

This clonotype has a single count. V usage is TRBV6-1 and J usage is TRBJ1-6; weak D call: TRBD1 (5 bases). Germline-derived CDR1 and CDR2 are MNHNS and SASEGT. Deletions cut 8 bases from V and 7 bases from J, with 18 bases between. The CDR3 extends over 15 amino acids. CDR3 bases: TGTGCCAGCGGGGGACGGCTGAAACCCAATTCACCCCTCCACTTT. Translated, it gives CASGGRLKPNSPLHF.

V usage is TRBV7-9 and J usage is TRBJ2-1, with unresolved D. Between the trimmed V and J ends, which lost 2 bases and 10 bases, there was a span of 12 bases. This CDR3 comprises 13 residues. CDR1 SEHNR and CDR2 FQNEAQ come from the germline V gene (reference sequence). This CDR3 is CASSLTGAEEQFF. CDR3 nucleotide sequence: TGTGCCAGCAGCTTAACGGGTGCGGAGGAGCAGTTCTTC.

This clonotype occurred once. The J gene is TRBJ2-7, the V gene TRBV7-9; unclear D gene. The J call may be wrong; the DNA end is better matched by TRBJ2-1. Germline lookup yields CDR1 SEHNR and CDR2 FQNEAQ (reference sequence). The CDR3 is 13 amino acids. CDR3 sequence reads: CASSLGGEDEQFF. CDR3 nucleotide sequence: TGTGCCAGCAGCTTAGGAGGAGAGGATGAGCAGTTCTTC.

Comment on this clonotype: Germline is not matched at one junction end, which may reflect a read error. The chain links TRBV15 to TRBJ2-7; 8 positions match TRBD1. The CDR3 contains 15 residues. Germline V CDR1 and CDR2: LNHNV, YYDKDF (reference sequence). This CDR3 reads CASSSGWTGIYEQYF. In DNA, the CDR3 is TGTGCCAGCAGCTCCGGATGGACAGGGATCTACGAGCAGTACTTC.

The sample holds many counts of this clonotype. The chain employs TRBV11-2 and TRBJ2-7; the D gene is possibly TRBD2 (6 bases). V was shortened by 5 bases and J by 3 bases, with 14 bases between the two germline ends. CDR1 and CDR2 from the germline V gene are SGHAT and FQNNGV. The CDR3 has 14 residues. The CDR3 here is CASSPGVKGYEQYF. The CDR3 bases are TGTGCCAGCAGCCCGGGGGTGAAGGGCTACGAGCAGTACTTC.

This clonotype showed up just a few times. The rearrangement links TRBV29-1 to TRBJ2-7; D ambiguous. Deletions cut 1 base from V and 6 bases from J, with 10 bases between. Germline V gives CDR1 SQVTM, CDR2 ANQGSEA. The CDR3 contains 12 residues. The chain's CDR3 is CSVEGTAAEQYF. In DNA, the CDR3 is TGCAGCGTTGAAGGCACGGCGGCCGAGCAGTACTTC.

This clonotype was detected many times. DNA for the CDR3: TGTGCCAGCAGCGTATCCTCCAGCCCAACCTACGAGCAGTACTTC. This sequence encodes CASSVSSSPTYEQYF. The chain carries TRBV9 and TRBJ2-7, with D unresolved. This CDR3 region has 15 residues. Germline CDR1 reads SGDLS; CDR2 reads YYNGEE. V was pared by 1 base and J by 2 bases, with 13 bases between.

This chain links TRBV20-1 with TRBJ1-5, with 9 bases aligning to TRBD1. This CDR3 is built from 14 residues. V lost 6 bases and J lost 2; bases outside the gene matches: 5. CDR1 is DFQATT and CDR2 is SNEGSKA in the germline V gene (reference sequence). CDR3 protein: CSATGGRGNQPQHF. CDR3 in DNA: TGCAGTGCAACAGGGGGCCGGGGCAATCAGCCCCAGCATTTT.

The chain couples TRBV15 to TRBJ1-1; tentatively, D is TRBD1 (5 bases). Germline CDR1 and CDR2: LNHNV and YYDKDF (reference sequence). The CDR3 is 14 residues long. With 1 base removed from V and 2 bases from J, the gap between germline ends came to 8 bases. In DNA form, the CDR3 reads TGTGCCACCAGCAGAGGGGACGTTAACACTGAAGCTTTCTTT. Its protein product is CATSRGDVNTEAFF.

The chain combines TRBV2 with TRBJ1-5; 7 nucleotides line up with TRBD1. The V and J ends lost 5 bases and 7 bases, in that order; junction bases with no gene match: 11. CDR1 is SNHLY and CDR2 is FYNNEI in the germline V gene. The CDR3 runs 15 residues. CDR3 loop: CASSRQGLSKQPQHF. The CDR3 nucleotides are TGTGCCAGCAGTAGACAGGGTTTGTCTAAACAGCCCCAGCATTTT.

This clonotype appeared a single time. The chain combines TRBV5-1 with TRBJ2-7, with D unclear. The V end was cut by 2 bases, the J end by 3 bases, with 9 bases between. This CDR3 is 13 amino acids long. Germline CDR1 is SGHRS and CDR2 is YFSETQ. The CDR3 coding sequence is TGCGCCAGCAGCTTCGGATCATACTACGAGCAGTACTTC. This encodes CASSFGSYYEQYF.

The V gene is TRBV9, the J gene TRBJ2-3; D tentatively reads TRBD1 or TRBD2 (5 bases each). V gave up 4 bases and J gave up 2 bases, with 8 bases separating them. Germline lookup yields CDR1 SGDLS and CDR2 YYNGEE. The CDR3 runs to 13 residues. This chain's CDR3 is CASSHGATDTQYF. The CDR3 DNA sequence: TGTGCCAGCAGCCACGGGGCCACAGATACGCAGTATTTT.

As concerns this clonotype: The junction departs from the called germline gene at one end, perhaps through a read error. V and J are TRBV7-9 and TRBJ2-6; TRBD2 might be the D (6 bases). Germline V gives CDR1 SEHNR, CDR2 FQNEAQ (reference sequence). CDR3 size: 17 residues. CDR3: CASSPQEGISGANVLTF. DNA of the CDR3: TGCGCCAGCAGCCCCCAGGAGGGGATCTCTGGGGCCAACGTCCTGACTTTC.

Notes on this clonotype: One end of the junction varies from germline; a read error may be responsible. This chain uses TRBV6-2 or TRBV6-3 with TRBJ1-1, with a tentative D call TRBD1 (5 bases). CDR3 length equals 12 residues. Germline CDR1 reads MNHEY; CDR2 reads SVGEGT. The CDR3 nucleotides are TGTGCCAGCAATCGGGGGAACACTGAGGCTTCCTTT. Protein: CASNRGNTEASF.

This chain links TRBV19 with TRBJ2-7; 8 bases align to TRBD2. V shed 3 bases and J 6 bases; nucleotides not matched to a gene: 7. Per the germline V gene, CDR1 is LNHDA and CDR2 is SQIVND (reference sequence). The CDR3 is 14 residues long. The CDR3 sequence: CASSISGRVSEQYF. Written as DNA, the CDR3 is TGTGCCAGTAGTATTTCCGGGAGGGTGAGCGAGCAGTACTTC.

The chain uses TRBV5-1 and TRBJ2-7; TRBD2 matches 16 bases. After removal of 2 bases from V and 3 bases from J, the junction contained 5 bases not matched to a gene. Per germline, CDR1 SGHRS and CDR2 YFSETQ. The CDR3 consists of 17 residues. The CDR3 coding sequence is TGCGCCAGCAGCTTAGGGACTAGCGGGGGGGTTGTCTACGAGCAGTACTTC. Protein: CASSLGTSGGVVYEQYF.

This clonotype showed up just a few times. This chain joins TRBV7-8 and TRBJ1-5; 7 bases align to TRBD1. This CDR3 has 15 amino acids. Per the germline V gene, CDR1 is SGHVS and CDR2 is FQNEAQ. V was clipped by 5 bases and J by 3 bases; unmatched bases: 7. The CDR3 region has the DNA TGTGCCAGCAGCAAGGACAGGTTAGCCAATCAGCCCCAGCATTTT. It yields the protein CASSKDRLANQPQHF.

A single count supports this clonotype. The V and J genes are TRBV7-9 and TRBJ1-3; weak D call: TRBD1 (6 bases). In germline, CDR1 is SEHNR, CDR2 FQNEAQ (reference sequence). V lost 7 bases and J 14 bases, leaving 12 bases between the germline ends. CDR3 length equals 10 residues. The CDR3 reads CASTRTDVYF. The CDR3 nucleotides are TGTGCCAGCACCCGGACAGACGTATATTTT.